The clone carrying this T cell receptor (beta chain) has only a few counts. Antigen: not known. This CDR3 spans 15 amino acids. Per the germline V gene, CDR1 is SGDLS and CDR2 is YYNGEE. Trimming cost V 4 bases and J 2 bases; bases outside gene matches: 5. Sequenced material consisted of expressed TCRB transcripts (all of the isolated RNA was reverse transcribed). Profiling relied on immunoSEQ multiplex PCR, and the TCRdb table lists in-frame clones only, not all of them. The repertoire holds some 290,000 clones, with 14% as singletons. This sample stems from a study of beta chain features in type 1 diabetes. General study points: Shortening that was moderate but significant affected the TCRB CDR3s of Type 1 diabetes patients in all four CD4+ subsets.

The specimen was naive CD4+ T cells from blood. This sequence joins TRBV9 and TRBJ2-1, with 8 bases identical to TRBD2. This clonotype was obtained from a man aged 30 to 39 with type 1 diabetes. The CDR3 spells CASSPTSGPYNEQFF. CDR3 bases: TGTGCCAGCAGCCCAACTAGCGGACCCTACAATGAGCAGTTCTTC.